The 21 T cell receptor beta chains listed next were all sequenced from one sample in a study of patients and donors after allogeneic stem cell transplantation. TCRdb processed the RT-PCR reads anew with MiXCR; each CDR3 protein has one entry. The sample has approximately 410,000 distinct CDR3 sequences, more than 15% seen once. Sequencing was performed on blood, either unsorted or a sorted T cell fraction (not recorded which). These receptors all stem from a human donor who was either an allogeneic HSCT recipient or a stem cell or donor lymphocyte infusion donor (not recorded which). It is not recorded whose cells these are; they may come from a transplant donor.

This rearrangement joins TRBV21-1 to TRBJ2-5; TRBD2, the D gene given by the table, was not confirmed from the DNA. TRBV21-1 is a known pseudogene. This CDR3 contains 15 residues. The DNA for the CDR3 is TGTGCCAGCAGCAAAGGGCAGGTCGGAGGGGAGACCCAGTACTTC. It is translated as CASSKGQVGGETQYF.

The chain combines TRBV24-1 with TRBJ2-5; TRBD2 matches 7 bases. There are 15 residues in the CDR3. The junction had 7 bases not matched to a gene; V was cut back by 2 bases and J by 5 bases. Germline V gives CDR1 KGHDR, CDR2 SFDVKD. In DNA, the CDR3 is TGTGCCACCAGTGATTCACTAGCGTACTTGGAGACCCAGTACTTC. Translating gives CATSDSLAYLETQYF.

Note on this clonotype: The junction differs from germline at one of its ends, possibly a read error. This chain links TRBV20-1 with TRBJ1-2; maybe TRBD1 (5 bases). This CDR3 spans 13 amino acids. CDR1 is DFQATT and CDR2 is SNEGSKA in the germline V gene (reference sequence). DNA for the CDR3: TGCAGTGCCAGAGCGGAGGGACCCTATGGCAACACCTTC. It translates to CSARAEGPYGNTF.

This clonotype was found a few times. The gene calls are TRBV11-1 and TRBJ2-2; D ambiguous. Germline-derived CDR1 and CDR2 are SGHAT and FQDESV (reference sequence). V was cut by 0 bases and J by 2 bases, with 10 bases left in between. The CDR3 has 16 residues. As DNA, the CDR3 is TGTGCCAGCAGCTTAGCTGGTGGGGTCAACACCGGGGAGCTGTTTTTT. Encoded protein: CASSLAGGVNTGELFF. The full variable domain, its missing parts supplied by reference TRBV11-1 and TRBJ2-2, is EAEVAQSPRYKITEKSQAVAFWCDPISGHATLYWYRQILGQGPELLVQFQDESVVDDSQLPKDRFSAERLKGVDSTLKIQPAELGDSAMYLCASSLAGGVNTGELFFGEGSRLTVL.

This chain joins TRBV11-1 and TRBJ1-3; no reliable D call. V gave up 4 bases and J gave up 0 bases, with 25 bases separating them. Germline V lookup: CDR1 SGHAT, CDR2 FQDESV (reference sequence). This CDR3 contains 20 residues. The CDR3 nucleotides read TGTGCCAGCAGCTCCTTCCCCAGAGCGGCTCTTATTCCCTCTGGAAACACCATATATTTT. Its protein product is CASSSFPRAALIPSGNTIYF.

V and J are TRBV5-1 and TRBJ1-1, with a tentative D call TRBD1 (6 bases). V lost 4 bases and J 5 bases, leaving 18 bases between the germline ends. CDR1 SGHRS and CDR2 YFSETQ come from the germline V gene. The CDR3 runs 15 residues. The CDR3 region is CASSPWQGLRTEAFF. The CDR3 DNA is TGCGCCAGCAGCCCGTGGCAGGGGTTAAGGACTGAAGCTTTCTTT.

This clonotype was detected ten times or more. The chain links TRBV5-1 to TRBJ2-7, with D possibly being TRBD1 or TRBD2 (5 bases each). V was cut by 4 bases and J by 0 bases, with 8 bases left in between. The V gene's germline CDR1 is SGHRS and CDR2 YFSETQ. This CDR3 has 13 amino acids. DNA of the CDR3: TGCGCCAGCAGCGGGACCGACTCCTACGAGCAGTACTTC. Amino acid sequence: CASSGTDSYEQYF.

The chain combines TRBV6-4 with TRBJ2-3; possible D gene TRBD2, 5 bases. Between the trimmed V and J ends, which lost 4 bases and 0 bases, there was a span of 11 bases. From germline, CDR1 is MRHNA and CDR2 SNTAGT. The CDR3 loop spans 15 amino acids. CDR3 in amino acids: CASSGPTGSTDTQYF. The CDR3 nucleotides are TGTGCCAGCAGTGGACCGACGGGGAGCACAGATACGCAGTATTTT.

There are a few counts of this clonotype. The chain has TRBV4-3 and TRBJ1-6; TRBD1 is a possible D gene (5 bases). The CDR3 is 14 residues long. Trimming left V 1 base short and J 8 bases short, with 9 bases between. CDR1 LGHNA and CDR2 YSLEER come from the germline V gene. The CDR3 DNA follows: TGCGCCAGCAGCCAAGGCCGGGACCATTCACCCCTCCACTTT. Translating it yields CASSQGRDHSPLHF.

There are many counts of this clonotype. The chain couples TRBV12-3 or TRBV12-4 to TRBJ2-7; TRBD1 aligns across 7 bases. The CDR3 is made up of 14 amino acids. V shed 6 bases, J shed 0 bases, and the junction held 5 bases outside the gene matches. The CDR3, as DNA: TGTGCCAGCAGACTGGGGACAGACTCCTACGAGCAGTACTTC. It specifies CASRLGTDSYEQYF.

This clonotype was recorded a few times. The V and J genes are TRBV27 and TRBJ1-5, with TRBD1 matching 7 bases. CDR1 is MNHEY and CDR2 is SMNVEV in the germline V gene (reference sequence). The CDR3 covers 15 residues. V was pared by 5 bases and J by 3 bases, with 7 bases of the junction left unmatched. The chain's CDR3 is CASSPGTDINQPQHF. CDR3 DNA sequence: TGTGCCAGCAGTCCAGGGACAGACATCAATCAGCCCCAGCATTTT.

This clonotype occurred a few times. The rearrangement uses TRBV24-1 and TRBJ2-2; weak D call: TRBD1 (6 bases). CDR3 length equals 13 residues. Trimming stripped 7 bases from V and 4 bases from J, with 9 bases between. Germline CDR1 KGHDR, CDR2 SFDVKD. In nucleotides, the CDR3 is TGTGCCACCAGGGACAGAGCCACCGGGGAGCTGTTTTTT. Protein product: CATRDRATGELFF.

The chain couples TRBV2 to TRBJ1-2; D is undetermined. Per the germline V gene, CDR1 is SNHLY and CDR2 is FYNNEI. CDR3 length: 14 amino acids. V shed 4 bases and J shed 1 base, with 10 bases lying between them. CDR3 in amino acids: CASSVGRINYGYTF. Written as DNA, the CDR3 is TGTGCCAGCAGTGTCGGCCGCATTAACTATGGCTACACCTTC.

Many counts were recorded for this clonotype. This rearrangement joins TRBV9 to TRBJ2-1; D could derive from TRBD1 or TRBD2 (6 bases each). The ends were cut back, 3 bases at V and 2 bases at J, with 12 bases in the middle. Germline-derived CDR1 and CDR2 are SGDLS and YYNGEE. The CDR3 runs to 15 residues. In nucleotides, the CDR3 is TGTGCCAGCAGCGAGGGGGGTGTTACCTACAATGAGCAGTTCTTC. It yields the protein CASSEGGVTYNEQFF.

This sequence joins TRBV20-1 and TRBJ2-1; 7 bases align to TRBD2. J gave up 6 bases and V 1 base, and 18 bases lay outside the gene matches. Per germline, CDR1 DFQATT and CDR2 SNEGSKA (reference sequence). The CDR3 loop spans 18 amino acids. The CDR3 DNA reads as TGCAGTGCTAGAGTTTCCCCCCTTGGGGCGGGGGTTAGCAATGAGCAGTTCTTC. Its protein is CSARVSPLGAGVSNEQFF.

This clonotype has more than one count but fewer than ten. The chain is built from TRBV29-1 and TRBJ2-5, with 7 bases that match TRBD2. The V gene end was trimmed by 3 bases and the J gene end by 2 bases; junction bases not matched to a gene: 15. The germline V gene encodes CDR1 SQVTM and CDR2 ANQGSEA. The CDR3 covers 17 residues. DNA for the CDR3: TGCAGCGTTGACGGGGTTGGGACTAACTACAAACAAGAGACCCAGTACTTC. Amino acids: CSVDGVGTNYKQETQYF.

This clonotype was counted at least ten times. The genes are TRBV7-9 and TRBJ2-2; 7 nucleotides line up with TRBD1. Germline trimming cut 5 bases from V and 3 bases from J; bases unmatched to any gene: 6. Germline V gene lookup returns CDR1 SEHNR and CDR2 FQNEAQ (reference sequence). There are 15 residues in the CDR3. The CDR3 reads CASSPLDRDTGELFF. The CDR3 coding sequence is TGTGCCAGCAGCCCTTTAGACAGGGACACCGGGGAGCTGTTTTTT. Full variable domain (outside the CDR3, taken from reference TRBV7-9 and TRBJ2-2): DTGVSQNPRHKITKRGQNVTFRCDPISEHNRLYWYRQTLGQGPEFLTYFQNEAQLEKSRLLSDRFSAERPKGSFSTLEIQRTEQGDSAMYLCASSPLDRDTGELFFGEGSRLTVL.

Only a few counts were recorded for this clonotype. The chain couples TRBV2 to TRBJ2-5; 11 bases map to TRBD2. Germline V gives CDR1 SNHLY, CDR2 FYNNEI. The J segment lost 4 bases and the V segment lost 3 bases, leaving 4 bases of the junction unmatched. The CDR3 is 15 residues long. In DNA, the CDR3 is TGTGCCAGCAGTGACCGACTAGCGGGGCCAGAGACCCAGTACTTC. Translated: CASSDRLAGPETQYF.

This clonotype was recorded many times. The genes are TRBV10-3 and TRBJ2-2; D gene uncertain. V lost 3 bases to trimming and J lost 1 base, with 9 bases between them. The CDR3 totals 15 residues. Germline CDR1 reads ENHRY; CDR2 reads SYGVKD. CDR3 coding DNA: TGTGCCATCAGTGACACGGCCCAGAACACCGGGGAGCTGTTTTTT. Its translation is CAISDTAQNTGELFF.

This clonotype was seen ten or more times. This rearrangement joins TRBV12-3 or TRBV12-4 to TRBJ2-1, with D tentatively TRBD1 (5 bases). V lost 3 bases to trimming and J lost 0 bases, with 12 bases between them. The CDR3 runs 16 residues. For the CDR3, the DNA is TGTGCCAGCAGTTTGGGGCTCCCCAGCTCCTACAATGAGCAGTTCTTC. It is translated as CASSLGLPSSYNEQFF.

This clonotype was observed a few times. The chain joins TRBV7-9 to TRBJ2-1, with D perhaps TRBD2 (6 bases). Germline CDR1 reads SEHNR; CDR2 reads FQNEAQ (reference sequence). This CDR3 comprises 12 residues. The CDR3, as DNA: TGTGCAGGAGGGTTCAGAGGCAATGAGCAGTTCTTC. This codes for CAGGFRGNEQFF.